The next 17 T cell receptor beta chains were all read from a single sample in a study of blood T cell repertoires in COVID-19. The data were produced by immunoSEQ multiplex PCR, yet TCRdb's version contains in-frame clones alone and is incomplete. The sample carries a few hundred thousand clones, around 92% recorded once. Sequencing input: PBMCs or T cells enriched from blood (not recorded which). These TCRs come from a woman aged 45-65 years who had been exposed to COVID-19.

This chain links TRBV2 with TRBJ2-1; TRBD2 matches at 9 bases. The CDR3 is made up of 17 amino acids. Germline V gene lookup returns CDR1 SNHLY and CDR2 FYNNEI. Unmatched junction bases numbered 6, after V lost 0 bases and J lost 3 bases. The CDR3 DNA follows: TGTGCCAGCAGTGAAGCTTTGCGGGGGGGCCTCTACAATGAGCAGTTCTTC. It specifies CASSEALRGGLYNEQFF.

This clone has just one count. The J gene is TRBJ1-5, the V gene TRBV28; TRBD1 is a possible D gene (5 bases). The germline V gene encodes CDR1 MDHEN and CDR2 SYDVKM. V was clipped by 6 bases and J by 5 bases, with 17 bases between them. The CDR3 runs 15 residues. CDR3 region: CASSQDLGEDQPQHF. For the CDR3, the DNA is TGTGCCAGCAGCCAGGACCTGGGGGAGGATCAGCCCCAGCATTTT.

The chain has TRBV5-5 and TRBJ1-4; perhaps TRBD1 as D (5 bases). Germline-derived CDR1 and CDR2 are SGHKS and YYEKEE (reference sequence). This CDR3 contains 14 residues. The germline V and J ends were trimmed by 0 bases and 3 bases, with 6 bases remaining between them. The CDR3 DNA reads TGTGCCAGCAGCTTGGGGGACTCTAATGAAAAACTGTTTTTT. Its protein product is CASSLGDSNEKLFF.

The V gene is TRBV27, the J gene TRBJ1-1, with TRBD1 matching 9 bases. Germline V gene sequence: CDR1 MNHEY, CDR2 SMNVEV (reference sequence). Unmatched junction bases numbered 15, after V lost 5 bases and J lost 11 bases. The CDR3 loop spans 15 amino acids. The CDR3 here is CASSRTGGVGSRAFF. The CDR3 DNA is TGTGCCAGCAGTCGAACAGGGGGCGTCGGGTCGCGCGCTTTCTTT.

CDR3 DNA: TGTGCCTGGCGGCGGGCCTCTGGAAACACCATATATTTT. Its translation is CAWRRASGNTIYF. This sequence joins TRBV30 and TRBJ1-3; D gene uncertain. Looked up from germline, CDR1 is GTSNPN and CDR2 is SVGIG (reference sequence). V dropped 5 bases and J dropped 0 bases, with 8 bases sitting between them. The CDR3 length is 13 residues.

This chain connects TRBV3-1 (or the pseudogene TRBV3-2) to TRBJ2-2; possible D gene TRBD2, 6 bases. The germline gives CDR1 LGHDT, CDR2 YNNKEL (reference sequence). The CDR3 loop spans 15 amino acids. Trimming stripped 3 bases from V and 6 bases from J, with 14 bases between. The CDR3 bases are TGTGCCAGCAGCCACGGCGGGGCTGTGGCCGGGGAGCTGTTTTTT. Protein: CASSHGGAVAGELFF.

The rearrangement joins TRBV5-1 to TRBJ1-1; the D is unclear. The V gene lost 3 bases and the J gene lost 2 bases, with 14 bases spanning the gap. Germline CDR1 is SGHRS and CDR2 is YFSETQ. The CDR3 length is 15 residues. CDR3 nucleotides: TGCGCCAGCAGCTGGACCGGAGGTCTCAACACTGAAGCTTTCTTT. This gives the protein CASSWTGGLNTEAFF.

This clone has a single count. The chain combines TRBV9 with TRBJ1-6; a possible D gene is TRBD1 (6 bases). The length of the CDR3 is 14 residues. Trimming left V 3 bases short and J 5 bases short, with 9 bases between. Germline V CDR1 and CDR2: SGDLS, YYNGEE. The CDR3, as DNA: TGTGCCAGCAGCGCGGGACAAAATAATTCACCCCTCCACTTT. Residues: CASSAGQNNSPLHF.

The J gene is TRBJ2-7, the V gene TRBV25-1, with TRBD1 matching 8 bases. Germline CDR1 is MGHDK and CDR2 is SYGVNS. V lost 2 bases, J lost 5 bases, and 8 bases stayed unmatched. The CDR3 spans 15 residues. The CDR3 sequence is CASSETDRESHEQYF. Here the CDR3 DNA reads TGTGCCAGCAGTGAAACGGACAGGGAGTCCCACGAGCAGTACTTC.

V is TRBV3-1 (or the pseudogene TRBV3-2) and J is TRBJ1-2, with 7 bases lining up with TRBD1. The CDR3 is made up of 15 amino acids. The junction had 8 bases not matched to a gene; V was cut back by 4 bases and J by 3 bases. The germline gives CDR1 LGHDT, CDR2 YNNKEL (reference sequence). CDR3 amino acids: CASSLRQGEYYGYTF. The CDR3 nucleotides are TGTGCCAGCAGCCTCCGACAGGGCGAGTACTATGGCTACACCTTC.

This sequence joins TRBV5-6 and TRBJ2-4; the match to TRBD2 covers 7 bases. Germline CDR1 SGHDT, CDR2 YYEEEE. The CDR3 has 16 residues. J was trimmed by 0 bases and V by 2 bases; bases with no gene match: 5. The DNA for the CDR3 is TGTGCCAGCAGCTTCCCCGGGGGGTCAGCCAAAAACATTCAGTACTTC. Encoded protein: CASSFPGGSAKNIQYF.

The J gene is TRBJ2-1, the V gene TRBV4-1; 12 bases line up with TRBD1. The trim removed 2 bases at V and 9 bases at J, leaving 8 bases unmatched. Germline V gene data show CDR1 as MGHRA and CDR2 as YSYEKL. The CDR3 is 16 amino acids. The CDR3 spells CASSQLGTGGLSEQFF. The CDR3 DNA follows: TGCGCCAGCAGCCAATTAGGGACAGGGGGCCTTAGTGAGCAGTTCTTC.

This chain joins TRBV28 and TRBJ2-1; 10 bases map to TRBD2. From germline, CDR1 is MDHEN and CDR2 SYDVKM. After removal of 5 bases from V and 0 bases from J, the junction contained 7 bases not matched to a gene. This CDR3 region has 17 residues. This CDR3 reads CASSGVAGGLSYNEQFF. The CDR3 DNA reads TGTGCCAGCAGTGGGGTAGCGGGGGGCCTCTCCTACAATGAGCAGTTCTTC.

About this clone: Other DNA variants within this sample encode the same CDR3. The chain couples TRBV15 to TRBJ1-5, with D possibly TRBD1 on 5 matching bases. This CDR3 region has 15 residues. Germline V gene lookup returns CDR1 LNHNV and CDR2 YYDKDF (reference sequence). Trimming left V 0 bases short and J 7 bases short, with 13 bases between. Here the CDR3 reads CATSRDLGVNQPQHF. DNA of the CDR3: TGTGCCACCAGCAGAGATCTAGGGGTAAACCAGCCCCAGCATTTT.

This chain uses TRBV2 with TRBJ1-3; tentatively, D is TRBD1 (6 bases). The germline V gene has CDR1 SNHLY and CDR2 FYNNEI. Between the trimmed V and J ends, which lost 6 bases and 4 bases, there was a span of 13 bases. CDR3 length: 14 residues. The CDR3 is CASSRGQRGNTIYF. CDR3 bases: TGTGCCAGCAGCAGGGGCCAGCGGGGAAACACCATATATTTT.

The V and J genes are TRBV18 and TRBJ1-1; D unresolved. V dropped 6 bases and J dropped 1 base, with 12 bases sitting between them. CDR3 size: 14 residues. CDR1 is KGHSH, CDR2 LQKENI, per germline. CDR3 in amino acids: CASSQNSGNTEAFF. The CDR3 DNA is TGTGCCAGCTCGCAGAACTCGGGGAACACTGAAGCTTTCTTT.

The rearrangement joins TRBV28 to TRBJ2-4; D may be TRBD1 (6 bases). V lost 3 bases and J lost 7, with 16 bases in between. Per the germline V gene, CDR1 is MDHEN and CDR2 is SYDVKM. CDR3 length equals 15 residues. This chain's CDR3 is CASSFTGTPINIQYF. The CDR3 bases are TGTGCCAGCAGTTTCACCGGGACACCGATTAACATTCAGTACTTC. Filled out from reference TRBV28 and TRBJ2-4, the complete variable domain reads DVKVTQSSRYLVKRTGEKVFLECVQDMDHENMFWYRQDPGLGLRLIYFSYDVKMKEKGDIPEGYSVSREKKERFSLILESASTNQTSMYLCASSFTGTPINIQYFGAGTRLSVL.